The 14 T cell receptor beta chains below come from one sample, sequenced in a study of sequential checkpoint blockade in melanoma. Treatment meaning: randomized to nivolumab then ipilimumab (arm A) or the reverse (arm B). Only in-frame clones appear in the TCRdb table, and some are missing; sequencing was by immunoSEQ multiplex PCR. The sample comprises 21,000 or so clones, about four fifths of which are singletons, and about 9.5% rests with the top ten. The input for sequencing was CD8+ T cells sorted from blood (inferred from file names), taken from a patient given nivolumab and ipilimumab in sequence. Source of these receptors: a human donor with melanoma.

This rearrangement joins TRBV2 to TRBJ1-3; D gene ambiguous. Germline V lookup: CDR1 SNHLY, CDR2 FYNNEI. Trimming shortened V by 7 bases and J by 0 bases, and 13 bases separated the two germline ends. This CDR3 is built from 15 residues. CDR3 coding DNA: TGTGCCAGCATGATTACGTCGAGCTCTGGAAACACCATATATTTT. This sequence encodes CASMITSSSGNTIYF.

The chain links TRBV29-1 to TRBJ2-7; tentatively, D is TRBD1 (5 bases). The CDR3 is 13 amino acids. V was pared by 1 base and J by 3 bases, with 10 bases between. Germline loops: CDR1 SQVTM, CDR2 ANQGSEA. The CDR3 region is CSVEGGVNYEQYF. For the CDR3, the DNA is TGCAGCGTTGAAGGGGGCGTCAACTACGAGCAGTACTTC.

The chain employs TRBV5-6 and TRBJ2-1, with D possibly being TRBD2 (5 bases). Germline CDR1 reads SGHDT; CDR2 reads YYEEEE. The CDR3 runs 14 residues. Trimming pared 3 bases from V and 11 bases from J, leaving 18 bases between. The CDR3 reads CASSSTQVSVKQFF. DNA of the CDR3: TGTGCCAGCAGCTCCACCCAGGTTAGCGTTAAGCAGTTCTTC.

This sequence joins TRBV6-1 and TRBJ2-7, with 11 positions matching TRBD1. The ends lost 2 bases at V and 7 bases at J; junction bases unmatched: 7. Looked up from germline, CDR1 is MNHNS and CDR2 is SASEGT. CDR3 length equals 15 residues. The CDR3 is CASSERGQGVWEQYF. Here the CDR3 DNA reads TGTGCCAGCAGTGAAAGGGGACAGGGGGTATGGGAGCAGTACTTC.

V usage is TRBV6-6 and J usage is TRBJ2-1, with D perhaps matching TRBD2 (6 bases). Trimming removed 0 bases from V and 4 bases from J, with 13 bases in between. CDR1 and CDR2 from the germline V gene are MNHNY and SVGAGI (reference sequence). This CDR3 region has 16 residues. The CDR3 spells CASSYSTRDPYNEQFF. DNA for the CDR3: TGTGCCAGCAGTTACTCGACTAGGGACCCTTACAATGAGCAGTTCTTC.

This chain connects TRBV28 to TRBJ1-6; D not certain. This CDR3 contains 20 residues. The germline gives CDR1 MDHEN, CDR2 SYDVKM. Trimming took off 2 bases at V and 0 bases at J, with 20 bases between the two ends. The CDR3 spells CASSLEGEVVGSSYNSPLHF. CDR3 sequence (DNA): TGTGCCAGCAGTTTAGAGGGTGAGGTGGTTGGGAGCTCCTATAATTCACCCCTCCACTTT.

This chain joins TRBV27 and TRBJ1-1; 8 bases fit TRBD1. J was trimmed by 4 bases and V by 5 bases; bases with no gene match: 9. Germline loops: CDR1 MNHEY, CDR2 SMNVEV (reference sequence). The CDR3 consists of 15 residues. The CDR3 DNA follows: TGTGCCAGCAGTCCTCAACCAGGGGGCTTCACTGAAGCTTTCTTT. Protein sequence: CASSPQPGGFTEAFF.

The gene calls are TRBV28 and TRBJ2-1; D may be TRBD2 (5 bases). The CDR3 extends over 15 amino acids. Germline loops: CDR1 MDHEN, CDR2 SYDVKM. Trimming removed 8 bases from V and 0 bases from J, with 14 bases in between. The CDR3 sequence is CASEEAESSYNEQFF. The DNA for the CDR3 is TGTGCCAGCGAGGAAGCGGAAAGCTCCTACAATGAGCAGTTCTTC.

The J gene is TRBJ1-2, the V gene TRBV27, with 7 bases that match TRBD1. V was clipped by 4 bases and J by 8 bases; unmatched bases: 16. There are 16 residues in the CDR3. The germline V gene encodes CDR1 MNHEY and CDR2 SMNVEV (reference sequence). For the CDR3, the DNA is TGTGCCAGCAGTTCGCTCGACGGGACAGCCCCACGGGGCTACACCTTC. Amino acids: CASSSLDGTAPRGYTF.

The chain uses TRBV5-1 and TRBJ1-2; TRBD1 matches 7 bases. Trimming at V came to 5 bases and at J to 3 bases, leaving 10 bases not matched to a gene. CDR1 SGHRS and CDR2 YFSETQ come from the germline V gene. This CDR3 is 15 amino acids long. The CDR3 reads CASSQIATGDYGYTF. The CDR3 region has the DNA TGCGCCAGCAGTCAAATTGCTACAGGGGACTATGGCTACACCTTC.

The J gene is TRBJ2-7, the V gene TRBV6-1, with 8 positions matching TRBD1. The germline CDR1 and CDR2 sequences are MNHNS and SASEGT. V lost 7 bases, J lost 2 bases, and 7 bases stayed unmatched. The CDR3 totals 14 residues. The CDR3 region has the DNA TGTGCCAGCAACCTATGGACAGGGACCTACGAGCAGTACTTC. Translated, it gives CASNLWTGTYEQYF.

This rearrangement joins TRBV11-2 to TRBJ2-1; D possibly corresponds to TRBD1 (5 bases). CDR1 is SGHAT and CDR2 is FQNNGV in the germline V gene. The CDR3 length is 12 residues. The V and J ends lost 1 base and 7 bases respectively, with 5 bases between them. The chain's CDR3 is CASSLAGNEQFF. The DNA of the CDR3 is TGTGCCAGCAGCTTAGCAGGGAATGAGCAGTTCTTC.

The J gene is TRBJ1-4, the V gene TRBV5-4, with D possibly matching TRBD1 (6 bases). Trimming cost V 0 bases and J 7 bases, with 10 bases left between them. This CDR3 is 14 amino acids long. Germline assignment: CDR1 SGHNT and CDR2 YYREEE (reference sequence). The DNA of the CDR3 is TGTGCCAGCAGCTTGGAACAGGGAAGTGAAAAACTGTTTTTT. It yields the protein CASSLEQGSEKLFF. Drawing the rest from reference TRBV5-4 and TRBJ1-4, the complete variable domain is ETGVTQSPTHLIKTRGQQVTLRCSSQSGHNTVSWYQQALGQGPQFIFQYYREEENGRGNFPPRFSGLQFPNYSSELNVNALELDDSALYLCASSLEQGSEKLFFGSGTQLSVL.

The V and J genes are TRBV27 and TRBJ1-2, with D unresolved. The CDR3 has 13 amino acids. Germline V gene lookup returns CDR1 MNHEY and CDR2 SMNVEV (reference sequence). V was clipped by 5 bases and J by 1 base, with 8 bases between them. The CDR3 coding sequence is TGTGCCAGCAGTACCGGAGGTAACTATGGCTACACCTTC. As protein: CASSTGGNYGYTF.